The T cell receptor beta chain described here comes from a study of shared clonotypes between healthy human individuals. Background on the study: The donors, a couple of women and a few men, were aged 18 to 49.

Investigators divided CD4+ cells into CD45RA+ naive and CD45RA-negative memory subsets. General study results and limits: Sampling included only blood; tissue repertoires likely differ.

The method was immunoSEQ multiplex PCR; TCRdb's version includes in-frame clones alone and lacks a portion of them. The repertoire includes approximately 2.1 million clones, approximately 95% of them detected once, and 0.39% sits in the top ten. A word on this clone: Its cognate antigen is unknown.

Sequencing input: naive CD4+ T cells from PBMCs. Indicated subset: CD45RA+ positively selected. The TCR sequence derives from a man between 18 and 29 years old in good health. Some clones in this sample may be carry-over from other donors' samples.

CDR3 nucleotides: TGTGCCAGCAGCTCCACTGGGGGGTGGGGCTCTCAAGAGACCCAGTACTTC. Protein sequence: CASSSTGGWGSQETQYF. The chain joins TRBV7-9 to TRBJ2-5; D possibly corresponds to TRBD2 (6 bases). This CDR3 contains 17 residues. Deletions cut 4 bases from V and 2 bases from J, with 20 bases between. The germline V gene encodes CDR1 SEHNR and CDR2 FQNEAQ (reference sequence).